One sample yielded the 17 T cell receptor beta chains listed below, sequenced in a study of cytomegalovirus exposure and HLA in healthy donors. PCR amplification relied on 60 Vbeta primers (plus 13 Jbeta primers). Using immunoSEQ multiplex PCR, the repertoire was profiled, and TCRdb retains in-frame clones only, with some absent. Seen here are 100,000 or so clones, 75% observed once, and the top ten hold about 10%. The sample comprised PBMCs. The origin of the receptors is a man aged 45-65 years in good health and CMV-seronegative.

This clone was seen once. The chain links TRBV28 to TRBJ2-5; TRBD1 aligns across 9 bases. The J call may not be correct, given that the DNA end is closer to TRBJ2-7. The CDR3 has 13 amino acids. Germline CDR1 and CDR2: MDHEN and SYDVKM. The CDR3 DNA reads as TGTGCCAGCGAGGACAGGGGCCTGGGCGAGCAGTACTTC. Translated: CASEDRGLGEQYF.

The rearrangement uses TRBV13 and TRBJ1-1, with D tentatively TRBD1 (6 bases). This CDR3 spans 14 amino acids. Trimming removed 1 base from V and 5 bases from J, with 11 bases in between. CDR1 PRHDT and CDR2 FYEKMQ come from the germline V gene (reference sequence). The CDR3 region has the DNA TGTGCCAGCAGCTTAGAAGGGGGGGGTACTGAAGCTTTCTTT. Encoded protein: CASSLEGGGTEAFF.

This clone was seen once. The chain uses TRBV19 and TRBJ2-5, with TRBD2 matching over 8 bases. J lost 4 bases, V lost 2 bases, and 6 bases had no gene match. The germline V gene has CDR1 LNHDA and CDR2 SQIVND (reference sequence). The CDR3 totals 15 residues. The CDR3 loop is CASSIIAGSIETQYF. The CDR3 bases are TGTGCCAGTAGTATAATAGCGGGGTCCATAGAGACCCAGTACTTC.

The table lists this clone with a few counts. This chain uses TRBV11-1 with TRBJ2-7; TRBD1 matches 8 bases. CDR3 length: 15 amino acids. The V segment lost 2 bases and the J segment 0 bases; nucleotides outside the gene matches: 3. Germline V CDR1 and CDR2: SGHAT, FQDESV (reference sequence). CDR3 DNA sequence: TGTGCCAGCAGCTTACTGGGGACAGGCTCCTACGAGCAGTACTTC. It yields the protein CASSLLGTGSYEQYF.

The chain has TRBV15 and TRBJ2-1, with TRBD2 matching 13 bases. The ends lost 3 bases at V and 10 bases at J; junction bases unmatched: 0. This CDR3 contains 13 residues. CDR1 LNHNV and CDR2 YYDKDF come from the germline V gene (reference sequence). DNA for the CDR3: TGTGCCACCAGCAGGACTAGCGGGGGGGAGCAGTTCTTC. This gives the protein CATSRTSGGEQFF.

The chain couples TRBV11-2 to TRBJ2-3, with TRBD1 as a possible D gene (5 bases). The V gene's germline CDR1 is SGHAT and CDR2 FQNNGV. Trimming took 3 bases from V and 3 from J, leaving 13 bases between them. CDR3 length: 15 amino acids. In DNA form, the CDR3 reads TGTGCCAGCAGCTTTCTCCAGGGTCGGACAGATACGCAGTATTTT. Its translation: CASSFLQGRTDTQYF.

The CDR3: CATQDRAYEQYF. CDR3 DNA: TGTGCCACCCAGGACAGAGCCTACGAGCAGTACTTC. The rearrangement uses TRBV19 and TRBJ2-7; tentative D call: TRBD1 (6 bases). The CDR3 is 12 amino acids. Germline assignment: CDR1 LNHDA and CDR2 SQIVND (reference sequence). V lost 10 bases and J lost 2, with 12 bases in between.

The chain combines TRBV6-5 with TRBJ1-4; D possibly corresponds to TRBD1 (6 bases). V lost 4 bases and J lost 5, with 11 bases in between. The germline gives CDR1 MNHEY, CDR2 SVGAGI. This CDR3 has 14 amino acids. The CDR3 loop is CASSFRTVNEKLFF. The CDR3 DNA reads TGTGCCAGCAGTTTCCGGACAGTCAATGAAAAACTGTTTTTT.

This clone occurred a few times. The CDR3 loop reads CASSTGFSAGEQFF. Written as DNA, the CDR3 is TGTGCCAGCAGCACCGGGTTTAGTGCCGGTGAGCAGTTCTTC. The rearrangement links TRBV5-6 to TRBJ2-1, with D unclear. The V and J ends lost 4 bases and 9 bases respectively, with 17 bases between them. The CDR3 spans 14 residues. Germline V lookup: CDR1 SGHDT, CDR2 YYEEEE.

V gene TRBV7-2 combines with J gene TRBJ1-3, with D hard to call. CDR1 is SGHTA and CDR2 is FQGNSA in the germline V gene. V gave up 5 bases and J gave up 5 bases, with 7 bases separating them. The CDR3 is made up of 12 amino acids. CDR3: CASSLQRNTIYF. The CDR3 DNA sequence: TGTGCCAGCAGCCTGCAGAGAAACACCATATATTTT.

The V and J genes are TRBV27 and TRBJ1-5, with D hard to call. CDR1 is MNHEY and CDR2 is SMNVEV in the germline V gene (reference sequence). This CDR3 contains 14 residues. The V gene lost 5 bases and the J gene lost 4 bases, with 12 bases spanning the gap. This chain's CDR3 is CASSEAGSNQPQHF. DNA for the CDR3: TGTGCCAGCAGTGAAGCGGGCTCGAATCAGCCCCAGCATTTT.

V is TRBV5-1 and J is TRBJ2-5, with D perhaps matching TRBD1 (6 bases). The CDR3 is made up of 14 amino acids. Germline V CDR1 and CDR2: SGHRS, YFSETQ. Trimming took 6 bases from V and 0 from J, leaving 12 bases between them. The CDR3 DNA sequence: TGCGCCAGCAAACCGACAGGAAACCAAGAGACCCAGTACTTC. Protein: CASKPTGNQETQYF.

This clone was seen a single time. The J gene is TRBJ1-5, the V gene TRBV30; 8 bases agree with TRBD1. The germline V gene encodes CDR1 GTSNPN and CDR2 SVGIG (reference sequence). This CDR3 comprises 13 residues. V lost 5 bases, J lost 5 bases, and 5 bases stayed unmatched. CDR3 DNA: TGTGCCTGGGGGACAGGAGGACATCAGCCCCAGCATTTT. Translation gives CAWGTGGHQPQHF.

The chain carries TRBV9 and TRBJ1-6; 12 bases line up with TRBD1. There are 17 residues in the CDR3. Germline V CDR1 and CDR2: SGDLS, YYNGEE. Germline trimming cut 0 bases from V and 7 bases from J; bases unmatched to any gene: 5. The CDR3 DNA reads as TGTGCCAGCAGCGTAGGGGACAGGGGGCGCGGGAATTCACCCCTCCACTTT. It translates to CASSVGDRGRGNSPLHF.

The chain has TRBV2 and TRBJ2-3; TRBD1 aligns across 9 bases. The J segment lost 6 bases and the V segment lost 5 bases, leaving 6 bases of the junction unmatched. CDR3 length equals 14 residues. CDR1 SNHLY and CDR2 FYNNEI come from the germline V gene. CDR3 protein: CASSNRGQGDTQYF. CDR3 coding DNA: TGTGCCAGCAGTAACAGGGGGCAAGGCGATACGCAGTATTTT.

The chain combines TRBV30 with TRBJ2-5; 7 bases agree with TRBD1. Germline V lookup: CDR1 GTSNPN, CDR2 SVGIG (reference sequence). The CDR3 covers 12 residues. The junction had 6 bases not matched to a gene; V was cut back by 2 bases and J by 9 bases. The CDR3 region has the DNA TGTGCCTGGAGTAGGGGACAGCCGTCCCAGTACTTC. It yields the protein CAWSRGQPSQYF.

Here the CDR3 reads CASSQSAGSNEKLFF. CDR3 coding DNA: TGTGCCAGCAGCCAATCCGCAGGGTCAAATGAAAAACTGTTTTTT. This chain links TRBV4-2 with TRBJ1-4; TRBD1 is a possible D gene (5 bases). CDR1 and CDR2 (germline): LGHNA, YNFKEQ. The ends were cut back, 2 bases at V and 5 bases at J, with 12 bases in the middle. The CDR3 spans 15 residues.